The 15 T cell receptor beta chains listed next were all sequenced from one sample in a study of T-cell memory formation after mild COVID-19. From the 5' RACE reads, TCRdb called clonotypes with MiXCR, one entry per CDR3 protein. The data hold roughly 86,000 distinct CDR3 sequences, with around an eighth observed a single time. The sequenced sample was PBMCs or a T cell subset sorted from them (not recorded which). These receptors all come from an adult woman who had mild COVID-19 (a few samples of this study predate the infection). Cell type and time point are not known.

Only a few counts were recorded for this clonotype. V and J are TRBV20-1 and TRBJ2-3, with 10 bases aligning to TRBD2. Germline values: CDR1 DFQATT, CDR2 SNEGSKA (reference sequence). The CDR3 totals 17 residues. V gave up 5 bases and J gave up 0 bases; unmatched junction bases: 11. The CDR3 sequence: CSAPFPGTSESTDTQYF. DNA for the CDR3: TGCAGTGCTCCATTCCCTGGGACTAGCGAGAGCACAGATACGCAGTATTTT.

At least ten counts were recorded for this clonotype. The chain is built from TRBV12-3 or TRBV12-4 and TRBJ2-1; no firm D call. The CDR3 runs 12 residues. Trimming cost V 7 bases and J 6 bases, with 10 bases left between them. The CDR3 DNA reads TGTGCCAGCACCCAAACTGGCAATGAGCAGTTCTTC. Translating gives CASTQTGNEQFF.

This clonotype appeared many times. CDR3 coding DNA: TGTGCCAGCAGCTTAGCGGCGACAGAACACTATGGCTACACCTTC. Amino acids: CASSLAATEHYGYTF. This chain joins TRBV7-9 and TRBJ1-2, with D possibly being TRBD1 (5 bases). V was clipped by 0 bases and J by 3 bases, with 11 bases between them. This CDR3 region has 15 residues. Germline loops: CDR1 SEHNR, CDR2 FQNEAQ (reference sequence).

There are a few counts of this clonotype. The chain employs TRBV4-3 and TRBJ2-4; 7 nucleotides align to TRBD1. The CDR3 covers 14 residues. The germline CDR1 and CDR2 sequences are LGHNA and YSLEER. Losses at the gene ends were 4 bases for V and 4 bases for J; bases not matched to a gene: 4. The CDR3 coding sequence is TGCGCCAGCAGCCGCCGACAGGGAAAAAACATTCAGTACTTC. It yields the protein CASSRRQGKNIQYF.

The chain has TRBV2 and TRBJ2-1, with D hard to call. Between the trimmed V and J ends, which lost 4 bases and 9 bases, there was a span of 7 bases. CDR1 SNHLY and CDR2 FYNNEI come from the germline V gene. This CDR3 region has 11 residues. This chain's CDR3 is CASSGHPEQFF. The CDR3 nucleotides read TGTGCCAGCAGTGGACACCCTGAGCAGTTCTTC. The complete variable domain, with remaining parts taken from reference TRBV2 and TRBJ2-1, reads EPEVTQTPSHQVTQMGQEVILRCVPISNHLYFYWYRQILGQKVEFLVSFYNNEISEKSEIFDDQFSVERPDGSNFTLKIRSTKLEDSAMYFCASSGHPEQFFGPGTRLTVL.

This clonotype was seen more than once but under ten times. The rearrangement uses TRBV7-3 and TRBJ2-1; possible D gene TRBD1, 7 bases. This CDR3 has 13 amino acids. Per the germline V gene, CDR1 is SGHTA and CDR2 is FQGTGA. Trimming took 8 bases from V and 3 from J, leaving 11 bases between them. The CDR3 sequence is CASGGTDYNEQFF. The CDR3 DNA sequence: TGTGCCAGCGGGGGGACAGACTACAATGAGCAGTTCTTC.

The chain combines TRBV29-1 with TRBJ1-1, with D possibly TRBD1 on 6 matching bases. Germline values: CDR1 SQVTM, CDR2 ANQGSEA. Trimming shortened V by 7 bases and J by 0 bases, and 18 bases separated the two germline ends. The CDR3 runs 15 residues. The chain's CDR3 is CSDLKDSQMNTEAFF. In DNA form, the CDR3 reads TGCAGCGACCTCAAGGACAGCCAGATGAACACTGAAGCTTTCTTT.

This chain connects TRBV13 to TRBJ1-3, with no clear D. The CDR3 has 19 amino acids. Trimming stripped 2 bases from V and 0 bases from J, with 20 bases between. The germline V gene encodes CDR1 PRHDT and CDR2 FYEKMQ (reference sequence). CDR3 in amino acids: CASSLFGIHLDPSGNTIYF. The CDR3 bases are TGTGCCAGCAGCTTATTTGGAATCCACTTAGACCCCTCTGGAAACACCATATATTTT.

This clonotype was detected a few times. The CDR3, as DNA: TGTGCCAGCAGCCCAGGGGGATACACAGATACGCAGTATTTT. As protein: CASSPGGYTDTQYF. The chain recombines TRBV6-5 with TRBJ2-3; 7 positions match TRBD1. CDR1 and CDR2 from the germline V gene are MNHEY and SVGAGI. V lost 6 bases to trimming and J lost 2 bases; unmatched junction nucleotides: 5. This CDR3 region has 14 residues.

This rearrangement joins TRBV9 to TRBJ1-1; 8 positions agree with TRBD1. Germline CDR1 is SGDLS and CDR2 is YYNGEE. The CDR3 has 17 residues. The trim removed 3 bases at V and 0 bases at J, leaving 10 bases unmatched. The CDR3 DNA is TGTGCCAGCAGCGCGACGACAAGACAGGGGTTGAACACTGAAGCTTTCTTT. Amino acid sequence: CASSATTRQGLNTEAFF.

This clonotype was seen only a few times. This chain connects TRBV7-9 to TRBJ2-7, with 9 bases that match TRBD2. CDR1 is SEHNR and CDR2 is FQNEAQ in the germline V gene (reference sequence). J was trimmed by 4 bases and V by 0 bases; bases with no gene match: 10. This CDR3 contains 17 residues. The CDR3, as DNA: TGTGCCAGCAGCTTAGCAGGGATGGGACTAGCAACGTACGAGCAGTACTTC. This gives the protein CASSLAGMGLATYEQYF. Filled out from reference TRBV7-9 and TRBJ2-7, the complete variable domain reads DTGVSQNPRHKITKRGQNVTFRCDPISEHNRLYWYRQTLGQGPEFLTYFQNEAQLEKSRLLSDRFSAERPKGSFSTLEIQRTEQGDSAMYLCASSLAGMGLATYEQYFGPGTRLTVT.

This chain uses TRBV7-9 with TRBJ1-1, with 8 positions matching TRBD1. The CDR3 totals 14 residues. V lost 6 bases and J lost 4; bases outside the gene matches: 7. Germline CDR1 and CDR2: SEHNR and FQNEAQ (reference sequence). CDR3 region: CASRPVTGGTEAFF. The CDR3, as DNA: TGTGCCAGCAGACCAGTTACAGGGGGCACTGAAGCTTTCTTT.

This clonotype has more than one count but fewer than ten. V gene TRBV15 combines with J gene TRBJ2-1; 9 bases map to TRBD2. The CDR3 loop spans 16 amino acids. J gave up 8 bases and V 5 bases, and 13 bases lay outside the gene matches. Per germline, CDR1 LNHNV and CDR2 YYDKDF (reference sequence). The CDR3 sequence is CATSPSGGTPVDEQFF. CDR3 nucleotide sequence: TGTGCCACCAGCCCCAGCGGGGGGACCCCCGTCGATGAGCAGTTCTTC.

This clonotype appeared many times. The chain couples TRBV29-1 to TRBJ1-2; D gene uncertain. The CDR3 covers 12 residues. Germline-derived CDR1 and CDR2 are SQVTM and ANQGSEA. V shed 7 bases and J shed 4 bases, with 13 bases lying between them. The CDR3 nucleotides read TGCAGCGCCGAAGGGAGGCCCTATGGCTACACCTTC. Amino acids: CSAEGRPYGYTF.

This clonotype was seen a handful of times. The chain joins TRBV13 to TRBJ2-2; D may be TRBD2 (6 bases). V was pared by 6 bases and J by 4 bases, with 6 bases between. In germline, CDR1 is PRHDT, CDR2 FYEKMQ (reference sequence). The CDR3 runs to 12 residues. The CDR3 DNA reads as TGTGCCAGCAGGGAGGGCACCGGGGAGCTGTTTTTT. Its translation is CASREGTGELFF.